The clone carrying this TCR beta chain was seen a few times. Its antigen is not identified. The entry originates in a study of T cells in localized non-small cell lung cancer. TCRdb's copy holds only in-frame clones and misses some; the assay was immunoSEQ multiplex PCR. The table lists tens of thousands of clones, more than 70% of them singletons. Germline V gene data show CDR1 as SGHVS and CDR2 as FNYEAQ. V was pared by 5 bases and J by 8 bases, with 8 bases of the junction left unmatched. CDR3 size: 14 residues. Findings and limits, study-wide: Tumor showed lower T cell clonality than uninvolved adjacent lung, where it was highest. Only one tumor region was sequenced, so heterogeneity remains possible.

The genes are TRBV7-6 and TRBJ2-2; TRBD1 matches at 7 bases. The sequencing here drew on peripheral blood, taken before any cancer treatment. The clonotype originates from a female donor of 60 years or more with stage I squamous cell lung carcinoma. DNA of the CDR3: TGTGCCAGCAGCCCCTACAGGGGCTCGGGGGAGCTGTTTTTT. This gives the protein CASSPYRGSGELFF.